This T cell receptor beta chain derives from a study of T cell repertoires in cytomegalovirus infection. General observations from the study: Of the TCR beta families, the public ones yielded a cumulative frequency that identified carriers of CMV plus the relevant HLA.

A word on this clonotype: Its specificity is unknown.

TCRdb re-called the reads with MiXCR, one entry per CDR3 protein. The profile covers 200,000 or so distinct CDR3 sequences, with approximately 28% appearing a single time and 31% taken by the ten largest. This TCR came from a human donor in good health (CMV status not recorded). Some clones in this sample may be carry-over from other donors' samples. Specimen: PBMCs.

The CDR3 protein is CAISEGGSYEQYF. The CDR3 DNA reads TGTGCCATCAGTGAAGGGGGTTCCTACGAGCAGTACTTC. V usage is TRBV10-3 and J usage is TRBJ2-7, with a weak D call TRBD1 (6 bases). CDR1 and CDR2 from the germline V gene are ENHRY and SYGVKD. The CDR3 is made up of 13 amino acids. V dropped 3 bases and J dropped 1 base, with 7 bases sitting between them.